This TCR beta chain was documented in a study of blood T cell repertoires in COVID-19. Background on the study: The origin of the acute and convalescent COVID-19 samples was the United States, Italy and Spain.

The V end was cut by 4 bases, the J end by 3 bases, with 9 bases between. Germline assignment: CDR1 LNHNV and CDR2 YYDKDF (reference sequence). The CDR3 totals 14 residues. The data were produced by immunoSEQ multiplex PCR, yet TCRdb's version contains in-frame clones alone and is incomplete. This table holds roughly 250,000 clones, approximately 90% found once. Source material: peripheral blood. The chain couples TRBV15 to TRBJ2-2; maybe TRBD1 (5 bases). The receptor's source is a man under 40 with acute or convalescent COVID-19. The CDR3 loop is CATSNRRDTGELFF. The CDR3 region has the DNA TGTGCCACCAGCAACAGGCGAGACACCGGGGAGCTGTTTTTT.